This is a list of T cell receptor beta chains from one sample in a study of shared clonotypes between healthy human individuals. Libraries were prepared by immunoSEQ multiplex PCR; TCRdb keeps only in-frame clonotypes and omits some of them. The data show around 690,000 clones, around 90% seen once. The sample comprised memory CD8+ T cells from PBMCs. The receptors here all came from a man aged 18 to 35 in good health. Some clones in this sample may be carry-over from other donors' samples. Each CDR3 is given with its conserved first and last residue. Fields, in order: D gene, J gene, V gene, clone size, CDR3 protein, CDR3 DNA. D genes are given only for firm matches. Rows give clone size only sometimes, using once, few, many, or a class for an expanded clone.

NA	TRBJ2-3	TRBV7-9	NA	CASSQRPGAGDTQYF	TGTGCCAGCAGCCAACGCCCCGGGGCAGGGGATACGCAGTATTTT
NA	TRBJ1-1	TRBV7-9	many	CASSAPGRNTEAFF	TGTGCCAGCAGCGCCCCGGGAAGGAACACTGAAGCTTTCTTT
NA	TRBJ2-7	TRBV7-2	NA	CASSFDGDTVFYEQYF	TGTGCCAGCAGCTTTGACGGGGACACGGTTTTCTACGAGCAGTACTTC
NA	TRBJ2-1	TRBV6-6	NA	CASSYSMGLRDQQFF	TGTGCCAGCAGTTACTCGATGGGGCTCCGGGATCAGCAGTTCTTC
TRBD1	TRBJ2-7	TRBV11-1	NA	CASSQWDSSYEQYF	TGTGCCAGCAGCCAATGGGACAGCTCCTACGAGCAGTACTTC
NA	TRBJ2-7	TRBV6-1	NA	CASSEELAGFLYEQYF	TGTGCCAGCAGTGAAGAACTAGCCGGGTTCCTCTACGAGCAGTACTTC
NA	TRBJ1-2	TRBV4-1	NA	CASSQEFDRLYGYTF	TGCGCCAGCAGCCAAGAATTTGACAGACTCTATGGCTACACCTTC
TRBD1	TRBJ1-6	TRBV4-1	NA	CASSQLGQGESPLHF	TGCGCCAGCAGCCAACTGGGACAGGGAGAATCACCCCTCCACTTT
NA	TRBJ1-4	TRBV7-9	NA	CASSLGSDEKLFF	TGTGCCAGCAGCCTAGGCTCGGATGAAAAACTGTTTTTT
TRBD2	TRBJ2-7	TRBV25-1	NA	CASTGGYEQYF	TGTGCCAGCACCGGGGGGTACGAGCAGTACTTC
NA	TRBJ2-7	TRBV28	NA	CASSLTVSSYEQYF	TGTGCCAGCAGTCTAACAGTAAGCTCCTACGAGCAGTACTTC
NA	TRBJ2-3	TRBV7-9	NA	CASRRVRSGDTQYF	TGTGCCAGCAGAAGGGTACGGTCGGGCGATACGCAGTATTTT
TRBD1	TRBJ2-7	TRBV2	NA	CASKLRGQAFFSYEQYF	TGTGCCAGCAAATTGAGGGGACAGGCGTTCTTCTCCTACGAGCAGTACTTC
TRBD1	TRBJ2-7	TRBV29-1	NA	CSAPGQSSEQYF	TGCAGCGCACCGGGACAGTCTAGCGAGCAGTACTTC
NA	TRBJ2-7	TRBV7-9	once	CASSPKTGDPRFTLYEQYF	TGTGCCAGCAGCCCAAAAACTGGGGATCCTAGATTTACGCTATACGAGCAGTACTTC
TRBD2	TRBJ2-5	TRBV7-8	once	CASSLPASGQETQYF	TGTGCCAGCAGCTTACCGGCTAGCGGGCAAGAGACCCAGTACTTC
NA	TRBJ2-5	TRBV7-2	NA	CASSPVGYRTQYF	TGTGCCAGCAGTCCCGTGGGCTACCGGACCCAGTACTTC
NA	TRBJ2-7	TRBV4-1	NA	CASSRAGPYEQYF	TGCGCCAGCAGCCGGGCCGGACCTTACGAGCAGTACTTC
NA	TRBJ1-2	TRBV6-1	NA	CASSEYGGGGPDGYTF	TGTGCCAGCAGTGAATACGGCGGTGGCGGGCCTGATGGCTACACCTTC
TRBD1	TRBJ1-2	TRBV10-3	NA	CAISESIQGANYGYTF	TGTGCCATCAGTGAGTCGATACAGGGGGCTAACTATGGCTACACCTTC
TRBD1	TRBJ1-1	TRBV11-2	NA	CASSTGVVTEAFF	TGTGCCAGCAGCACAGGGGTGGTCACTGAAGCTTTCTTT
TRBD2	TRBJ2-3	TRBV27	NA	CASSLFPLAGQYF	TGTGCCAGCAGTTTATTCCCCCTAGCGGGGCAGTATTTT
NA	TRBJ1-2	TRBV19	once	CASSIQQGSLDGYTF	TGTGCCAGTAGTATTCAACAGGGTTCATTGGATGGCTACACCTTC
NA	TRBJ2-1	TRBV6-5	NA	CASNQQGSYNEQFF	TGTGCCAGCAACCAACAGGGCTCCTACAATGAGCAGTTCTTC
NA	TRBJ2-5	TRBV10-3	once	CAIKGRLEETQYF	TGTGCCATCAAGGGCCGTTTAGAGGAGACCCAGTACTTC
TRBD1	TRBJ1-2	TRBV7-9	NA	CASSLVDRGSVGYTF	TGTGCCAGCAGCTTAGTGGACAGGGGAAGTGTTGGCTACACCTTC
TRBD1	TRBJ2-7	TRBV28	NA	CASSPHRGRVVEQYF	TGTGCCAGCAGCCCCCACAGGGGGCGGGTTGTCGAGCAGTACTTC
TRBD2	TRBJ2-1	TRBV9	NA	CASSVDWTSDYNEQFF	TGTGCCAGCAGCGTAGATTGGACTAGCGATTACAATGAGCAGTTCTTC
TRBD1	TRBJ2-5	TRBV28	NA	CASSSRDRQETQYF	TGTGCCAGCAGTTCCCGGGACAGACAAGAGACCCAGTACTTC
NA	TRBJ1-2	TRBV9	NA	CASSVGKGDARGYTF	TGTGCCAGCAGCGTAGGAAAAGGGGATGCCCGCGGCTACACCTTC
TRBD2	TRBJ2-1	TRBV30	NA	CAWQRLAGDGPFF	TGTGCCTGGCAGAGACTAGCGGGAGACGGGCCGTTCTTC
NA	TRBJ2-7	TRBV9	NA	CASSVVRVRTWEQYF	TGTGCCAGCAGCGTAGTGCGGGTCCGAACCTGGGAGCAGTACTTC
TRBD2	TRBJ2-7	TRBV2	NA	CASTGGGTSAYEQYF	TGTGCCAGCACCGGGGGAGGGACTTCCGCTTACGAGCAGTACTTC
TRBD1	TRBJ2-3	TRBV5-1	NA	CASSLDRGWADTQYF	TGCGCCAGCAGCTTAGACAGGGGCTGGGCAGATACGCAGTATTTT
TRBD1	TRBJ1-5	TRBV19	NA	CASSVRQGWHNQPQHF	TGTGCCAGTAGTGTACGACAGGGGTGGCACAATCAGCCCCAGCATTTT
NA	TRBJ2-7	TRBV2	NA	CASSEASTGDLYEQYF	TGTGCCAGCAGTGAAGCGTCCACAGGCGATCTCTACGAGCAGTACTTC
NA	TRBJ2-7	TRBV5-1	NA	CASSLSPSDYEQYF	TGCGCCAGCAGCTTGTCCCCGTCTGACTACGAGCAGTACTTC
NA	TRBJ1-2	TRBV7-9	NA	CASSLVRTDDGYTF	TGTGCCAGCAGCTTAGTGCGAACCGACGATGGCTACACCTTC
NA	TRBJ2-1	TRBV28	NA	CASGPPRTGDNEQFF	TGTGCCAGCGGCCCTCCCAGGACTGGTGACAATGAGCAGTTCTTC
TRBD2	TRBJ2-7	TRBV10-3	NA	CILGLAGGPTVYYEQYF	TGTATCCTAGGACTAGCGGGAGGCCCCACTGTATACTACGAGCAGTACTTC
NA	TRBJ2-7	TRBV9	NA	CASSAKSTGTQTYEQYF	TGTGCCAGCAGCGCCAAGAGTACCGGGACTCAAACCTACGAGCAGTACTTC
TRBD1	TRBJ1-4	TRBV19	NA	CASKQGAPVRDTTNEKLFF	TGTGCCAGTAAACAGGGGGCCCCTGTTCGGGATACGACTAATGAAAAACTGTTTTTT
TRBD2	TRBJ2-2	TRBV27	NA	CASSSMRLAGDRNGELFF	TGTGCCAGCAGTTCGATGAGACTAGCGGGAGACCGCAACGGGGAGCTGTTTTTT
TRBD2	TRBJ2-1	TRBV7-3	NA	CASSLNPGGSYNEQFF	TGTGCCAGCAGCTTAAACCCTGGCGGGAGCTACAATGAGCAGTTCTTC
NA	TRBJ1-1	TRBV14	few	CASSLRGVGTEAFF	TGTGCCAGCAGCCTCCGTGGGGTAGGAACTGAAGCTTTCTTT
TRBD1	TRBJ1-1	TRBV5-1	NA	CASSSGRGDTEAFF	TGCGCCAGCAGCTCTGGCAGGGGGGACACTGAAGCTTTCTTT
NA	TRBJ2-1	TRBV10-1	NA	CASSDRGGSDEQFF	TGCGCCAGCAGTGATAGGGGGGGCTCGGATGAGCAGTTCTTC
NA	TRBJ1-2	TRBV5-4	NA	CASSMETGGPYGYTF	TGTGCCAGCAGCATGGAGACAGGTGGGCCCTATGGCTACACCTTC
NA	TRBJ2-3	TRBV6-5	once	CASNPFPGADTQYF	TGTGCCAGCAACCCCTTCCCGGGGGCAGATACGCAGTATTTT
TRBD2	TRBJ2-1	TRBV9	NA	CASEASGRFGNEQFF	TGTGCCAGTGAGGCTAGCGGGAGGTTCGGTAATGAGCAGTTCTTC
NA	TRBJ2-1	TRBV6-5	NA	CASSYSMTGYNEQFF	TGTGCCAGCAGTTACTCGATGACAGGATACAATGAGCAGTTCTTC